The entry below describes one T cell receptor (beta chain). Its specificity is not known. The time point is: patch test 2, 6 weeks after DPC sensitization. Treatment given: therapeutic diphenylcyclopropenone sensitization with weekly scalp DPC. It was unfractionated whole blood from which total RNA was extracted. The sample originates from a study of human T cells and chemical hapten exposure. Findings of the study overall: Expanded TCRs were compared with controls, and the expanded TCRs formed significantly more large CDR3 similarity clusters. Alopecia in the donors means their immune response may deviate from healthy people's.

V lost 0 bases and J lost 7, with 14 bases in between. In germline, CDR1 is SGHRS, CDR2 YFSETQ. The CDR3 consists of 16 residues. From the RACE reads, TCRdb called clonotypes with MiXCR, one entry per CDR3 protein. The profile shows about 42,000 distinct CDR3 sequences, 8.5% to 10% of them singletons. The receptor was derived from a woman between 25 and 40 years old with alopecia areata. Some clones in this sample may be carry-over from other donors' samples. The chain couples TRBV5-1 to TRBJ1-6; D is possibly TRBD1 (6 bases). The sample was whole blood, taken in connection with sensitization to the hapten diphenylcyclopropenone (DPC). CDR3 DNA: TGCGCCAGCAGCTTGGCCGTAGGGGGGCTGAATTCACCCCTCCACTTT. Its translation: CASSLAVGGLNSPLHF. The complete variable domain, with remaining parts taken from reference TRBV5-1 and TRBJ1-6, reads KAGVTQTPRYLIKTRGQQVTLSCSPISGHRSVSWYQQTPGQGLQFLFEYFSETQRNKGNFPGRFSGRQFSNSRSEMNVSTLELGDSALYLCASSLAVGGLNSPLHFGNGTRLTVT.